These T cell receptor beta chains were read from a single sample in a study of T cell repertoires in cytomegalovirus infection. TCRdb reprocessed the reads with MiXCR, giving one entry per CDR3 protein. The repertoire includes 230,000 or so distinct CDR3 sequences, 15% to 20% of them detected once, and around 47% sits in the top ten. Specimen: CD8+ T cells from PBMCs. The origin of the receptors is a human donor in good health (CMV status not recorded). Some clones in this sample may be carry-over from other donors' samples. Each CDR3 is given with its conserved first and last residue. A D gene is named only where the DNA matches it firmly. A row's size may be missing; if present it is once, few, many or a size class.

>TRBV28|many|-|TRBJ2-3
TGTGCCAGCAGTTTGAGCCCTAGCACAGATACGCAGTATTTT
CASSLSPSTDTQYF
>TRBV7-9|-|-|TRBJ1-1
TGTGCCAGCAGCATCTCAGGGTACAGCGACACTGAAGCTTTCTTT
CASSISGYSDTEAFF
>TRBV5-4|-|-|TRBJ2-1
TGTGCCAGCAGTGATACAACCTACAATGAGCAGTTCTTC
CASSDTTYNEQFF
>TRBV7-2|many|-|TRBJ2-1
TGTGCCAGCTTCAGGGATTACAATGAGCAGTTCTTC
CASFRDYNEQFF
>TRBV9|-|TRBD2|TRBJ2-3
TGTGCCAGCAAACTCCACAGCGGGGGCACAGATACGCAGTATTTT
CASKLHSGGTDTQYF
>TRBV7-2|many|-|TRBJ2-1
TGTGCCAGCAGCTTTAGGGGACGTAGCTCCTACAATGAGCAGTTCTTC
CASSFRGRSSYNEQFF
>TRBV5-1|-|-|TRBJ2-1
TGCGCCAGCAGCTTGGTTGGGGGGTACAATGAGCAGTTCTTC
CASSLVGGYNEQFF
>TRBV7-2|many|-|TRBJ1-1
TGTGCCAGCAGCTTAAACAGGAACACTGAAGCTTTCTTT
CASSLNRNTEAFF
>TRBV27|-|-|TRBJ1-1
TGTGCCAGCAGTTCGGGGGGCGTAGGGGCGAGGGTGAACACTGAAGCTTTCTTT
CASSSGGVGARVNTEAFF
>TRBV20-1|-|TRBD1|TRBJ1-5
TGCAGTGCTAGAGAAACAGGGGGTCTGAATCAGCCCCAGCATTTT
CSARETGGLNQPQHF
>TRBV3-1|-|TRBD2|TRBJ2-1
TGTGCCAGCAGCCACCCTCCGGGACTAGCGGGAAGCTCCTACAATGAGCAGTTCTTC
CASSHPPGLAGSSYNEQFF
>TRBV5-4|many|TRBD1|TRBJ2-6
TGTGCCAGCAGCTCCGGACAGGGGGCCGGGGCCAACGTCCTGACTTTC
CASSSGQGAGANVLTF
>TRBV6-5|few|TRBD1|TRBJ1-5
TGTGCCAGCAGTGGGGGACAGGGGAGCGAACCCCAGCATTTT
CASSGGQGSEPQHF
>TRBV5-4|few|-|TRBJ2-3
TGTGCCAGCAGCTTGGCTTACCGGGACGGAGGTGAGGATACGCAGTATTTT
CASSLAYRDGGEDTQYF
>TRBV6-6|many|-|TRBJ2-2
TGTGCCAGCATCATGGGGAGCGGGGAGCTGTTTTTT
CASIMGSGELFF
>TRBV28|-|-|TRBJ2-3
TGTGCCAGCAGTTTAAATGACCTTTTAGAACCCCTAGCAGATACGCAGTATTTT
CASSLNDLLEPLADTQYF
>TRBV27|-|-|TRBJ2-1
TGTGCCAGCAGTTCGCAGGGGGGTGAGCAGTTCTTC
CASSSQGGEQFF
>TRBV7-4|-|TRBD1|TRBJ1-2
TGTGCCAGCAGTTCCGGACAGGGGCTTAACTATGGCCACACCTTC
CASSSGQGLNYGHTF
>TRBV19|few|TRBD1|TRBJ2-7
TGTGCCAGTAGTGTCGGGACAGGGAACTACGAGCAGTACTTC
CASSVGTGNYEQYF
>TRBV28|-|-|TRBJ2-6
TGTGCCAGCAGACTGGGGGACTGGAACTCTGGGGCCAACGTCCTGACTTTC
CASRLGDWNSGANVLTF
>TRBV4-1|few|-|TRBJ2-7
TGCGCCAGCAGCCAAGAGGGACTGGCCCACGAGCAGTACTTC
CASSQEGLAHEQYF
>TRBV19|-|-|TRBJ1-5
TGTGCCAGTAGTCTCCGGGGGTCCGATCAGCCCCATCATTTT
CASSLRGSDQPHHF
>TRBV15|few|TRBD1|TRBJ2-3
TGTGCCACCAGCAGGGCCGGGACAGCCACAGATACGCAGTATTTT
CATSRAGTATDTQYF
>TRBV6-4|-|TRBD2|TRBJ2-3
TGTGCCAGCAGTCCAGCGGGAAGCACAGATACGCAGTATTTT
CASSPAGSTDTQYF
>TRBV20-1|-|-|TRBJ2-3
TGCAGTGCTAGCTCAGGCGGGGAAGTCTGGGCAGATACGCAGTATTTT
CSASSGGEVWADTQYF
>TRBV5-1|-|-|TRBJ1-1
TGCGCCAGCAGCTTCGGTACGGGGGGTCGGATGAACACTGAAGCTTTCTTT
CASSFGTGGRMNTEAFF
>TRBV7-6|-|TRBD1|TRBJ2-7
TGTGCCAGCAGCTTAGCGGGCAGGGGGTCCTCCTACGAGCAGTACTTC
CASSLAGRGSSYEQYF
>TRBV10-3|many|TRBD2|TRBJ2-1
TGTGCCATCAGTGAGACAGGACTAGCGGGGGGCAATGAGCAGTTCTTC
CAISETGLAGGNEQFF
>TRBV15|-|-|TRBJ1-6
TGTGCCACCAGCAGAGATCGGGGGGCCGGTTCACCCCTCCACTTT
CATSRDRGAGSPLHF
>TRBV12-3/TRBV12-4|-|-|TRBJ2-5
TGTGCCAGCAGGAAGAACAGGGAAGAGACCCAGTACTTC
CASRKNREETQYF
>TRBV6-1|many|-|TRBJ2-7
TGTGCCAGCAGTGAAGCTAACGGGGTGGGTTCCTACGAGCAGTACTTC
CASSEANGVGSYEQYF
>TRBV7-9|-|TRBD2|TRBJ2-1
TGTGCCAGCAGCGCCGAGGTTGCGGGGGGACTCAATGAGCAGTTCTTC
CASSAEVAGGLNEQFF
>TRBV5-5|once|TRBD1|TRBJ1-5
TGTGCCAGCAGCGATCTTCAGGGGGATCAGCCCCAGCATTTT
CASSDLQGDQPQHF
>TRBV7-2|many|-|TRBJ1-4
TGTGCCAGCAGCCTCAGGACCACAGGGAATGAAAAACTGTTTTTT
CASSLRTTGNEKLFF
>TRBV7-9|-|-|TRBJ1-2
TGTGCCAGCAGCTTAGAATCTACATCTTTTAGCTACACCTTC
CASSLESTSFSYTF
>TRBV12-3/TRBV12-4|few|-|TRBJ2-1
TGTGCCAGCAGTACCTCCGGGACACGTTACAATGAGCAGTTCTTC
CASSTSGTRYNEQFF
>TRBV29-1|-|-|TRBJ2-7
TGCAGCGTTGAGGATGATTACTACGAGCAGTACTTC
CSVEDDYYEQYF
>TRBV11-2|many|TRBD1|TRBJ1-4
TGTGCCAGCAGCCAAGCCCACAGGGGACCTAATGAAAAACTGTTTTTT
CASSQAHRGPNEKLFF
>TRBV7-9|-|TRBD2|TRBJ2-2
TGTGCCAGCAGTTGGACTAGCGGGGGGTCGGTCACCGGGGAGCTGTTTTTT
CASSWTSGGSVTGELFF
>TRBV27|once|TRBD1|TRBJ1-2
TGTGCCAGCAGTTTACACAGGGGGCCTAACTATGGCTACACCTTC
CASSLHRGPNYGYTF
>TRBV6-2/TRBV6-3|many|-|TRBJ2-3
TGTGCCAGCAGGCCAGTAGGGCGGGAACGCACAGATACGCAGTATTTT
CASRPVGRERTDTQYF
>TRBV7-6|-|-|TRBJ2-1
TGTGCCAGCAGCTTAGAGAGGGGAGAGGTTATCAATGAGCAGTTCTTC
CASSLERGEVINEQFF
>TRBV19|-|TRBD1|TRBJ2-7
TGTGCCAGCCGAGATCCGGACAGGGACTACGAGCAGTACTTC
CASRDPDRDYEQYF
>TRBV7-8|many|TRBD2|TRBJ2-1
TGTGCCAGCAGCCAGAGCGGGGGGATTGAGCAGTTCTTC
CASSQSGGIEQFF
>TRBV7-6|many|TRBD1|TRBJ1-1
TGTGCCAGCAGCGCCTGGACAGGGTCCACTGAAGCTTTCTTT
CASSAWTGSTEAFF
>TRBV28|-|TRBD1|TRBJ2-1
TGTGCCAGCACCCAGACAGGGACCTACAATGAGCAGTTCTTC
CASTQTGTYNEQFF
>TRBV6-6|-|-|TRBJ2-2
TGTGCCAGCCCCCGTTTGGACACCGGGGAGCTGTTTTTT
CASPRLDTGELFF
>TRBV7-9|many|TRBD2|TRBJ2-5
TGTGCCAGCAGCGGACTAGCGGCCCGTACCGGGGAGACCCAGTACTTC
CASSGLAARTGETQYF
>TRBV28|-|TRBD1|TRBJ2-5
TGTGCCACCAAATACAGGGGGACCCAAGAGACCCAGTACTTC
CATKYRGTQETQYF
>TRBV20-1|-|TRBD2|TRBJ2-7
TGCAGCGCGGGACTAGCGGGGGGGCAGTCTGATTACGAGCAGTACTTC
CSAGLAGGQSDYEQYF
>TRBV27|few|-|TRBJ2-4
TGTGCCAGCAGTAACTCCGGGACACCAAGGGGAAACATTCAGTACTTC
CASSNSGTPRGNIQYF
>TRBV19|few|TRBD1|TRBJ2-7
TGTGCCAGTAGTATAGCGACAGGGTATACCTCCTACGAGCAGTACTTC
CASSIATGYTSYEQYF
>TRBV2|-|-|TRBJ1-1
TGTGCCAGCACCCCCTTCGAAGAAACTATGAACACTGAAGCTTTCTTT
CASTPFEETMNTEAFF
>TRBV7-9|few|-|TRBJ1-1
TGTGCCAGCAGCTTAATTTCCGAAGCTTTCTTT
CASSLISEAFF
>TRBV6-2/TRBV6-3|many|TRBD2|TRBJ2-1
TGTGCCAGCCTTCCCTCGGGAGGCCCTTACAATGAGCAGTTCTTC
CASLPSGGPYNEQFF
>TRBV12-3/TRBV12-4|few|-|TRBJ1-3
TGTGCCAGCAGTCCACCTGGGGGCTCTGGAAACACCATATATTTT
CASSPPGGSGNTIYF
>TRBV19|many|-|TRBJ1-1
TGTGCCAGTTGGCAGGGATTTGCCACTGAAGCTTTCTTT
CASWQGFATEAFF